The 30 T cell receptor beta chains below were found in one sample sequenced in a study of spatial heterogeneity in lung cancer. Time point defined: sample taken at primary tumor resection. Unsorted tumor, nontumor lung tissue or cryopreserved PBMC supplied the whole RNA. TCRdb itself ran the 5' RACE reads through MiXCR, one entry per CDR3 protein. In the table there are about 7,500 distinct CDR3 sequences, 3.9% of which are singletons. Here the sequenced sample was normal lung tissue next to the tumor, taken at surgery. The receptors originated from a female donor with early-stage non-small cell lung cancer.

There are many counts of this clonotype. Because this beta chain is a stray read in a library intended to capture alpha chains, its abundance should not be given much weight. CDR3: CASSVRDDTEAFF. The CDR3 DNA is TGTGCCAGCAGCGTACGGGATGACACTGAAGCTTTCTTT. This chain links TRBV9 with TRBJ1-1, with D uncertain. The germline V and J ends were trimmed by 1 base and 3 bases, with 7 bases remaining between them. From germline, CDR1 is SGDLS and CDR2 YYNGEE. The CDR3 sequence is 13 residues long.

Judged by abundance, this clonotype is medium-sized. A library prepared for alpha chains yielded this beta chain as an off-target read; its size is of little meaning. The chain links TRBV9 to TRBJ1-5; 9 bases map to TRBD1. The CDR3 totals 14 residues. Trimming cost V 4 bases and J 5 bases; bases outside gene matches: 4. The germline gives CDR1 SGDLS, CDR2 YYNGEE. The CDR3 DNA is TGTGCCAGCAGCCTACAGGGGGCGGATCAGCCCCAGCATTTT. It translates to CASSLQGADQPQHF.

This clonotype was seen at least ten times. This beta chain is a stray read from a library made for alpha chains; its abundance is not meaningful. This chain links TRBV10-3 with TRBJ2-1; no clear D gene. CDR1 and CDR2 (germline): ENHRY, SYGVKD. The CDR3 length is 15 residues. Trimming took 0 bases from V and 4 from J, leaving 10 bases between them. As DNA, the CDR3 is TGTGCCATCAGTGAGTCGATTTCCGGTTACAATGAGCAGTTCTTC. It yields the protein CAISESISGYNEQFF.

Ten or more counts support this clonotype. Being off target in a library aimed at alpha chains, this beta chain has a size of little meaning. The chain uses TRBV7-9 and TRBJ1-2; 8 bases are a match to TRBD1. Germline CDR1 reads SEHNR; CDR2 reads FQNEAQ (reference sequence). V was clipped by 5 bases and J by 7 bases; unmatched bases: 6. This CDR3 spans 13 amino acids. The CDR3: CASSRGQGGGYTF. DNA of the CDR3: TGTGCCAGCAGCCGAGGACAGGGCGGTGGCTACACCTTC. Full variable domain (missing parts from reference TRBV7-9 and TRBJ1-2): DTGVSQNPRHKITKRGQNVTFRCDPISEHNRLYWYRQTLGQGPEFLTYFQNEAQLEKSRLLSDRFSAERPKGSFSTLEIQRTEQGDSAMYLCASSRGQGGGYTFGSGTRLTVV.

This clonotype was found many times. With the library built for alpha chains, this beta chain is off target and its frequency is not meaningful. The V call is TRBV24-1, the J call TRBJ2-2; 14 bases are shared with TRBD2. V gave up 7 bases and J gave up 5 bases; unmatched junction bases: 11. The CDR3 spans 18 residues. Looked up from germline, CDR1 is KGHDR and CDR2 is SFDVKD. CDR3 amino acids: CATRAAGLAGAQTGELFF. Written as DNA, the CDR3 is TGTGCCACCAGGGCCGCGGGACTAGCGGGGGCTCAAACCGGGGAGCTGTTTTTT.

This clonotype has ten or more counts. Found in a library prepared for alpha chains, this beta chain is an off-target read, and its abundance has little meaning. The genes are TRBV29-1 and TRBJ1-1; TRBD1 aligns across 12 bases. This CDR3 has 13 residues. Germline CDR1 and CDR2: SQVTM and ANQGSEA. Losses at the gene ends were 3 bases for V and 11 bases for J; bases not matched to a gene: 7. CDR3: CSVDEGQGARAFF. For the CDR3, the DNA is TGCAGCGTTGACGAGGGACAGGGGGCAAGGGCTTTCTTT.

This clonotype has ten or more counts. This beta chain represents an off-target read in a library built for alpha chains; its size is of limited meaning. The rearrangement uses TRBV6-6 and TRBJ2-7, with D maybe TRBD1 (5 bases). The CDR3 covers 11 residues. CDR1 is MNHNY and CDR2 is SVGAGI in the germline V gene (reference sequence). V lost 8 bases to trimming and J lost 3 bases, with 8 bases between them. CDR3 loop: CASQGVYEQYF. In nucleotides, the CDR3 is TGTGCCAGCCAAGGGGTCTACGAGCAGTACTTC.

Relative to its sample, this clonotype is medium-sized. Since it is a stray read in a library aimed at alpha chains, this beta chain has a size that is not meaningful. V usage is TRBV7-6 and J usage is TRBJ2-7, with TRBD2 as a possible D gene (6 bases). CDR1 is SGHVS and CDR2 is FNYEAQ in the germline V gene. V gave up 5 bases and J gave up 5 bases, with 13 bases separating them. CDR3 size: 13 residues. The CDR3 protein is CASSRGNLDEQYF. As DNA, the CDR3 is TGTGCCAGCAGCCGGGGGAATTTGGACGAGCAGTACTTC.

This clonotype was seen ten or more times. This beta chain lies outside the target of a library built for alpha chains; its clone size means little. The CDR3 region is CATSRDPEGGYTF. The CDR3 region has the DNA TGTGCCACCAGCAGGGACCCAGAAGGCGGCTACACCTTC. The V and J genes are TRBV15 and TRBJ1-2, with no clear D. Germline CDR1 reads LNHNV; CDR2 reads YYDKDF (reference sequence). The CDR3 extends over 13 amino acids. V lost 3 bases, J lost 8 bases, and 13 bases lay in between.

This clonotype is labeled as medium-sized. The library was built for alpha chains, so this beta chain is an off-target read and its size means little. The V and J genes are TRBV29-1 and TRBJ1-6, with a tentative D call TRBD1 (6 bases). Trimming pared 7 bases from V and 5 bases from J, leaving 15 bases between. There are 14 residues in the CDR3. The germline V gene has CDR1 SQVTM and CDR2 ANQGSEA. The CDR3 is CSASEGVDNSPLHF. DNA for the CDR3: TGCAGCGCTTCGGAGGGGGTAGATAATTCACCCCTCCACTTT. The whole variable domain, remainder taken from reference TRBV29-1 and TRBJ1-6, is SAVISQKPSRDICQRGTSLTIQCQVDSQVTMMFWYRQQPGQSLTLIATANQGSEATYESGFVIDKFPISRPNLTFSTLTVSNMSPEDSSIYLCSASEGVDNSPLHFGNGTRLTVT.

This clonotype was observed at least ten times. A library made for alpha chains picked up this beta chain off target, so its size means little. The V and J genes are TRBV27 and TRBJ1-6; no definite D call. Germline values: CDR1 MNHEY, CDR2 SMNVEV (reference sequence). The CDR3 covers 16 residues. V was pared by 0 bases and J by 6 bases, with 12 bases between. The CDR3 protein is CASSLSSNGINSPLHF. The CDR3 region has the DNA TGTGCCAGCAGTTTATCGTCTAACGGAATTAATTCACCCCTCCACTTT.

This clonotype occurred many times. The library was built for alpha chains, so this beta chain is an off-target read and its size means little. The gene calls are TRBV7-2 and TRBJ2-7; a weak D match, TRBD2 (6 bases). Germline V gene lookup returns CDR1 SGHTA and CDR2 FQGNSA. V shed 5 bases and J shed 5 bases, with 25 bases lying between them. The CDR3 is 17 residues long. The CDR3 DNA reads as TGTGCCAGCAGCCAATCCGGCGGGGCAGGGAGCCTCAACGAGCAGTACTTC. This translates into CASSQSGGAGSLNEQYF.

This clonotype was counted ten times or more. Because the library targeted alpha chains, this beta chain is an off-target read whose size means little. The chain uses TRBV15 and TRBJ1-4; D is ambiguous. Germline CDR1 is LNHNV and CDR2 is YYDKDF (reference sequence). The CDR3 spans 13 residues. Trimming pared 6 bases from V and 5 bases from J, leaving 10 bases between. The CDR3 here is CATRGFSNEKLFF. The DNA for the CDR3 is TGTGCCACCAGGGGGTTTTCGAATGAAAAACTGTTTTTT.

This clonotype counts as medium-sized. This beta chain lies outside the target of a library built for alpha chains; its clone size means little. The chain carries TRBV3-1 and TRBJ2-2; D unclear. V was cut by 0 bases and J by 4 bases, with 3 bases left in between. CDR1 and CDR2 from the germline V gene are LGHDT and YNNKEL (reference sequence). This CDR3 is 13 amino acids long. The CDR3 coding sequence is TGTGCCAGCAGCCAAGATGTCACCGGGGAGCTGTTTTTT. Protein sequence: CASSQDVTGELFF. Drawing the rest from reference TRBV3-1 and TRBJ2-2, the complete variable domain is DTAVSQTPKYLVTQMGNDKSIKCEQNLGHDTMYWYKQDSKKFLKIMFSYNNKELIINETVPNRFSPKSPDKAHLNLHINSLELGDSAVYFCASSQDVTGELFFGEGSRLTVL.

By sample fraction, this clonotype is medium-sized (0.01 to 0.1%). This beta chain appears as a stray read in a library generated for alpha chains; its size is not informative. The chain recombines TRBV5-1 with TRBJ1-2; D remains unclear. V dropped 0 bases and J dropped 3 bases, with 12 bases sitting between them. CDR3 length: 15 amino acids. CDR1 and CDR2 (germline): SGHRS, YFSETQ. Here the CDR3 reads CASSLGTGVDYGYTF. The DNA of the CDR3 is TGCGCCAGCAGCTTGGGGACTGGGGTCGACTATGGCTACACCTTC.

As for this clonotype: Because the library targeted alpha chains, this beta chain is an off-target read whose size means little. J is TRBJ2-1 and V is TRBV12-3 or TRBV12-4; D is unclear. The V end was cut by 6 bases, the J end by 6 bases, with 6 bases between. The CDR3 covers 11 residues. CDR3: CASSNPNEQFF. The CDR3 DNA follows: TGTGCCAGCAGCAATCCCAATGAGCAGTTCTTC.

Many counts were recorded for this clonotype. The library was designed around alpha chains, so this beta chain is a stray read whose abundance carries little weight. This sequence joins TRBV6-5 and TRBJ1-3; D gene uncertain. With 2 bases removed from V and 2 bases from J, the gap between germline ends came to 22 bases. Germline loops: CDR1 MNHEY, CDR2 SVGAGI. This CDR3 is built from 19 residues. CDR3 loop: CASSYTPGTPGSPGNTIYF. The CDR3 coding sequence is TGTGCCAGCAGTTACACTCCGGGCACCCCCGGGAGTCCTGGAAACACCATATATTTT.

This clonotype was seen many times. The library was built for alpha chains, so this beta chain is an off-target read and its size means little. V and J are TRBV6-2 or TRBV6-3 and TRBJ2-2; 8 bases agree with TRBD1. From germline, CDR1 is MNHEY and CDR2 SVGEGT. V was clipped by 2 bases and J by 0 bases; unmatched bases: 11. The CDR3 runs 19 residues. CDR3 coding DNA: TGTGCCAGCAGTTACACCTCCGGGACAGGTTTTTCGAACACCGGGGAGCTGTTTTTT. Translation: CASSYTSGTGFSNTGELFF.

This clonotype rates as medium-sized. For a library built for alpha chains, this beta chain is a stray read; little rests on its size. The rearrangement joins TRBV20-1 to TRBJ1-5; 9 positions agree with TRBD1. J lost 1 base, V lost 3 bases, and 4 bases had no gene match. Germline loops: CDR1 DFQATT, CDR2 SNEGSKA (reference sequence). CDR3 size: 15 residues. For the CDR3, the DNA is TGCAGTGCTAGTAACAGGGGGCGAAGCAATCAGCCCCAGCATTTT. This gives the protein CSASNRGRSNQPQHF.

This clonotype was detected ten times or more. This beta chain represents an off-target read in a library built for alpha chains; its size is of limited meaning. The V and J genes are TRBV5-4 and TRBJ1-2, with TRBD1 matching over 7 bases. With 6 bases clipped from V and 2 bases from J, the junction kept 10 bases outside the gene matches. The CDR3 is 15 residues long. Per germline, CDR1 SGHNT and CDR2 YYREEE (reference sequence). The CDR3 region is CASTPGGTENYGYTF. CDR3 nucleotide sequence: TGTGCCAGCACCCCCGGAGGGACAGAGAACTATGGCTACACCTTC.

The table lists this clonotype with many counts. Being off target in a library aimed at alpha chains, this beta chain has a size of little meaning. CDR3 sequence reads: CASSRRDSAYNSPLHF. The CDR3 DNA reads TGTGCCAGCAGTCGAAGGGACAGTGCGTATAATTCACCCCTCCACTTT. The chain has TRBV7-9 and TRBJ1-6, with 7 bases aligning to TRBD1. Trimming took 6 bases from V and 4 from J; bases not matched to a gene: 9. Germline-derived CDR1 and CDR2 are SEHNR and FQNEAQ (reference sequence). This CDR3 is 16 amino acids long. The variable domain in full, with the rest retrieved from reference TRBV7-9 and TRBJ1-6, is DTGVSQNPRHKITKRGQNVTFRCDPISEHNRLYWYRQTLGQGPEFLTYFQNEAQLEKSRLLSDRFSAERPKGSFSTLEIQRTEQGDSAMYLCASSRRDSAYNSPLHFGNGTRLTVT.

This clonotype is medium-sized (0.01 to 0.1%) within its sample. The library was designed around alpha chains, so this beta chain is a stray read whose abundance carries little weight. This chain uses TRBV12-5 with TRBJ2-2, with D unresolved. The CDR3 has 12 residues. Germline CDR1 reads LGHNT; CDR2 reads FRNRAP. Trimming pared 5 bases from V and 6 bases from J, leaving 7 bases between. CDR3 in amino acids: CASGTGAGELFF. The DNA of the CDR3 is TGTGCTAGTGGTACCGGAGCCGGGGAGCTGTTTTTT. Variable domain in full (rest from reference TRBV12-5 and TRBJ2-2): DARVTQTPRHKVTEMGQEVTMRCQPILGHNTVFWYRQTMMQGLELLAYFRNRAPLDDSGMPKDRFSAEMPDATLATLKIQPSEPRDSAVYFCASGTGAGELFFGEGSRLTVL.

By sample fraction, this clonotype is medium-sized. This beta chain turned up in a library designed for alpha chains; as an off-target read, its abundance says little. The chain recombines TRBV27 with TRBJ2-5, with TRBD1 identical over 7 bases. The CDR3 is 13 residues long. The V gene's germline CDR1 is MNHEY and CDR2 SMNVEV (reference sequence). The V gene end was trimmed by 7 bases and the J gene end by 3 bases; junction bases not matched to a gene: 5. CDR3 protein: CASTPTGKETQYF. Here the CDR3 DNA reads TGTGCCAGCACCCCGACAGGGAAAGAGACCCAGTACTTC.

About this clonotype: The library was prepared for alpha chains; this beta chain is a stray read, so its frequency means little. The J gene is TRBJ2-3, the V gene TRBV6-1; 12 bases fit TRBD2. Germline CDR1 is MNHNS and CDR2 is SASEGT. The CDR3 sequence is 15 residues long. With V trimmed by 2 bases and J by 4 bases, 1 base remained unmatched. The CDR3 spells CASSELAGGPDTQYF. CDR3 DNA sequence: TGTGCCAGCAGTGAACTAGCGGGGGGGCCAGATACGCAGTATTTT.

By sample fraction, this clonotype is medium-sized. Because this beta chain is a stray read in a library intended to capture alpha chains, its abundance should not be given much weight. The rearrangement joins TRBV7-9 to TRBJ1-2; D not resolved. This CDR3 has 15 amino acids. V lost 1 base and J lost 7, with 16 bases in between. Germline CDR1 SEHNR, CDR2 FQNEAQ (reference sequence). This CDR3 is CASSLGTAGRLGYTF. The DNA for the CDR3 is TGTGCCAGCAGCTTAGGGACGGCGGGGAGGCTTGGCTACACCTTC.

The sample holds many counts of this clonotype. With the library built for alpha chains, this beta chain is off target and its frequency is not meaningful. This sequence joins TRBV10-3 and TRBJ1-2; tentative D call: TRBD1 (6 bases). Germline V gene sequence: CDR1 ENHRY, CDR2 SYGVKD. V lost 5 bases, J lost 6 bases, and 10 bases lay in between. This CDR3 is 12 amino acids long. The CDR3 DNA reads as TGTGCCATCAGTTCGGGGGACAATGGCTACACCTTC. It translates to CAISSGDNGYTF.

This clonotype was observed many times. This beta chain is off target for a library built for alpha chains, so its abundance means little. The J gene is TRBJ1-2, the V gene TRBV7-2, with 10 bases lining up with TRBD1. The germline gives CDR1 SGHTA, CDR2 FQGNSA. This CDR3 region has 15 residues. The J segment lost 2 bases and the V segment lost 3 bases, leaving 3 bases of the junction unmatched. The CDR3 DNA reads TGTGCCAGCAGCTTGCGACAGGGGGCGAACTATGGCTACACCTTC. Amino acids: CASSLRQGANYGYTF.

This clonotype is medium-sized in the sample. Little can be read into the size of this beta chain, an off-target read in a library designed for alpha chains. The J gene is TRBJ2-2, the V gene TRBV5-1; 7 bases match TRBD1. V lost 4 bases, J lost 4 bases, and 7 bases stayed unmatched. The CDR3 spans 15 residues. In germline, CDR1 is SGHRS, CDR2 YFSETQ. This chain's CDR3 is CASSGSTGSTGELFF. The CDR3 DNA is TGCGCCAGCAGCGGGTCGACAGGGTCCACCGGGGAGCTGTTTTTT.

This clonotype was seen ten or more times. This beta chain is a stray sequence in a library constructed for alpha chains; its clone size is not meaningful. The rearrangement uses TRBV10-1 and TRBJ1-2, with unresolved D. V was pared by 2 bases and J by 5 bases, with 9 bases between. CDR1 and CDR2 from the germline V gene are WNHNN and SYGVQD (reference sequence). This CDR3 spans 13 amino acids. The DNA for the CDR3 is TGCGCCAGCAGTGAGCCGGGAGGATATGGCTACACCTTC. Protein sequence: CASSEPGGYGYTF.

This clonotype came up many times. This beta chain is a stray sequence in a library constructed for alpha chains; its clone size is not meaningful. J is TRBJ2-1 and V is TRBV2; weak D call: TRBD1 (7 bases). The length of the CDR3 is 15 residues. Trimming cost V 6 bases and J 8 bases, with 20 bases left between them. Germline V gives CDR1 SNHLY, CDR2 FYNNEI. CDR3 nucleotide sequence: TGTGCCAGCAGCCGTAGGGGGCCCCCGGGGGATGAGCAGTTCTTC. Translating it yields CASSRRGPPGDEQFF.